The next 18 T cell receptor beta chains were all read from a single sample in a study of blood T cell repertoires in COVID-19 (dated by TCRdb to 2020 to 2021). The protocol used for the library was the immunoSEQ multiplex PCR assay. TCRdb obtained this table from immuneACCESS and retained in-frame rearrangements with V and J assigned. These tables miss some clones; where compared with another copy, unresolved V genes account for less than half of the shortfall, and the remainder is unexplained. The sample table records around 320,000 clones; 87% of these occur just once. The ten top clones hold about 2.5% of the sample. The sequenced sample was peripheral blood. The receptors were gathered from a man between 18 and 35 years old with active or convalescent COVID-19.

This CDR3 is CASSYSTTGNQPQHF. DNA of the CDR3: TGTGCCAGCAGTTACTCGACGACAGGGAATCAGCCCCAGCATTTT. The chain employs TRBV6-2 or TRBV6-3 and TRBJ1-5; 7 bases fit TRBD1. V lost 0 bases and J lost 4; bases outside the gene matches: 3. The CDR3 sequence is 15 residues long. The germline CDR1 and CDR2 sequences are MNHEY and SVGEGT.

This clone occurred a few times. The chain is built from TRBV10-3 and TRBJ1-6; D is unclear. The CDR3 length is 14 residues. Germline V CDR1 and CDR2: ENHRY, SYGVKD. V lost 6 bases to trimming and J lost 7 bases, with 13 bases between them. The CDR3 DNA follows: TGTGCCATCAGCTCCAGCGCGGCGAATTCACCCCTCCACTTT. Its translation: CAISSSAANSPLHF.

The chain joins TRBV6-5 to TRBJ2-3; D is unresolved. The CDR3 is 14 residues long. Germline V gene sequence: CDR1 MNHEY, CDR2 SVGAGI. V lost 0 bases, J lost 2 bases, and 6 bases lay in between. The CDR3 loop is CASSYSVFTDTQYF. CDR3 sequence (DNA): TGTGCCAGCAGTTACTCCGTCTTCACAGATACGCAGTATTTT.

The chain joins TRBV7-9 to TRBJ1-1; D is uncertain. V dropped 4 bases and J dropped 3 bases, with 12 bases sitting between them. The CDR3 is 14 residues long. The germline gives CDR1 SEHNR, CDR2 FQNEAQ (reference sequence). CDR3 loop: CASSSSGGYTEAFF. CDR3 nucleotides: TGTGCCAGCAGCTCTTCCGGCGGGTACACTGAAGCTTTCTTT.

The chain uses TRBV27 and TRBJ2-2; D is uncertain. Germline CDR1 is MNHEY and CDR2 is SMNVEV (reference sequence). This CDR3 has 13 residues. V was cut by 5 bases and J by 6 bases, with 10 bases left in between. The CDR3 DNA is TGTGCCAGCAGTCCCAATCCCCCCGGGGAGCTGTTTTTT. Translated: CASSPNPPGELFF.

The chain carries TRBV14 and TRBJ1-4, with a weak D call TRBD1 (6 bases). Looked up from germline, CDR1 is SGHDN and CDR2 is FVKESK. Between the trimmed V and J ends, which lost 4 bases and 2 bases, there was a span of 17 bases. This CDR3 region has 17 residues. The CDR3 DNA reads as TGTGCCAGCAGCCGCGCAGGGGAAGGAAAGACTAATGAAAAACTGTTTTTT. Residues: CASSRAGEGKTNEKLFF.

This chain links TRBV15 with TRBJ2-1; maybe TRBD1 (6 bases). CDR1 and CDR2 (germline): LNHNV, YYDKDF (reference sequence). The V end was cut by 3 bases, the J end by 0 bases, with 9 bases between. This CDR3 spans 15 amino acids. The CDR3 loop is CATSRDSFSYNEQFF. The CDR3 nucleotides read TGTGCCACCAGCAGGGACAGTTTCTCCTACAATGAGCAGTTCTTC.

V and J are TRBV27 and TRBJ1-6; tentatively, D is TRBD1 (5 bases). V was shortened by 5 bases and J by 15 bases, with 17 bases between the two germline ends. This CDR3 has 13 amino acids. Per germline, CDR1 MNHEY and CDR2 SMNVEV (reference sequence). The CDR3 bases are TGTGCCAGCAGTACACCGCTAGACAGACGCCTCCACTTT. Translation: CASSTPLDRRLHF.

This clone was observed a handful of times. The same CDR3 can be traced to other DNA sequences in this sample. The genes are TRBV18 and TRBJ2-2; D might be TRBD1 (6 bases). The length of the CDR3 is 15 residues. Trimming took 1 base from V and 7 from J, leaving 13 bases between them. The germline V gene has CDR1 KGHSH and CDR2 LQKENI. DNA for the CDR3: TGTGCCAGCTCACCACTGGACAGCCCCGGCGGGGAGCTGTTTTTT. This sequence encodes CASSPLDSPGGELFF.

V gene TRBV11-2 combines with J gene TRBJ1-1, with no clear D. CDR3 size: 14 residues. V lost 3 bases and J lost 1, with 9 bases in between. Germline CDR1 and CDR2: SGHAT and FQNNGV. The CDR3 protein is CASSFQNSNTEAFF. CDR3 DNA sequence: TGTGCCAGCAGCTTTCAGAATTCGAACACTGAAGCTTTCTTT.

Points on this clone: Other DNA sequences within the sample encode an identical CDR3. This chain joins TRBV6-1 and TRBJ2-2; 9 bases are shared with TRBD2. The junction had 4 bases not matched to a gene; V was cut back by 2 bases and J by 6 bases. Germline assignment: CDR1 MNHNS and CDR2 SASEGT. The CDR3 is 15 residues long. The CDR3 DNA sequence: TGTGCCAGCAGTGAATTAGCGGGGGTGGCCGGGGAGCTGTTTTTT. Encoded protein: CASSELAGVAGELFF.

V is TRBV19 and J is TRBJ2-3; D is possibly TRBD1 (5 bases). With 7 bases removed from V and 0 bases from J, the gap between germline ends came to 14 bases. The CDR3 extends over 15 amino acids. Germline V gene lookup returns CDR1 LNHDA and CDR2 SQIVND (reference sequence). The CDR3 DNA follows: TGTGCCAGTAAGCAGGGTTCGTCAAGCACAGATACGCAGTATTTT. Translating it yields CASKQGSSSTDTQYF.

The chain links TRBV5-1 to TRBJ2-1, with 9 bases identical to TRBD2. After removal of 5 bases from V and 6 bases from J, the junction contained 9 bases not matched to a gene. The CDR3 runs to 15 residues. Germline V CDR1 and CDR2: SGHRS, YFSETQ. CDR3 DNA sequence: TGCGCCAGCAGGTCCGGGACTAGCTCGGTCAATGAGCAGTTCTTC. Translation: CASRSGTSSVNEQFF.

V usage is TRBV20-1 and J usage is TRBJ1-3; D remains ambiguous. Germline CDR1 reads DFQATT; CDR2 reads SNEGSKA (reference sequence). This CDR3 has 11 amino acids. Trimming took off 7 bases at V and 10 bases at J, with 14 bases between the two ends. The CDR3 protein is CSVQAFGTIYF. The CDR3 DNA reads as TGCAGTGTGCAGGCGTTCGGTACCATATATTTT.

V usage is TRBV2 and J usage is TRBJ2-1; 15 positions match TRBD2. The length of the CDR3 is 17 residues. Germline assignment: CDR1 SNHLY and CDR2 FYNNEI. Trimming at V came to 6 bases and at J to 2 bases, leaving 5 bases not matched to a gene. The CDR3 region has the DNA TGTGCCAGCAGCGGACTAGCGGGAGGGGTACCCTACAATGAGCAGTTCTTC. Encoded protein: CASSGLAGGVPYNEQFF.

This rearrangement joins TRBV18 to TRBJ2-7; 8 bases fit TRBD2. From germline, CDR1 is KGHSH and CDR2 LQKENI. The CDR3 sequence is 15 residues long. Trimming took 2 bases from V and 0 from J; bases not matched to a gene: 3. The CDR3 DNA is TGTGCCAGCTCACCAGGCGGGAGGAGCTCCTACGAGCAGTACTTC. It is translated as CASSPGGRSSYEQYF.

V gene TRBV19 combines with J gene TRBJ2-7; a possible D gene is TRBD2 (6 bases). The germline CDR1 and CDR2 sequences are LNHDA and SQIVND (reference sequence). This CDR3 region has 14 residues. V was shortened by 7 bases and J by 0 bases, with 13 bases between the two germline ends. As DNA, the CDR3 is TGTGCCAGTAAAGTAGCGGTTAGCTCCTACGAGCAGTACTTC. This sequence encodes CASKVAVSSYEQYF.

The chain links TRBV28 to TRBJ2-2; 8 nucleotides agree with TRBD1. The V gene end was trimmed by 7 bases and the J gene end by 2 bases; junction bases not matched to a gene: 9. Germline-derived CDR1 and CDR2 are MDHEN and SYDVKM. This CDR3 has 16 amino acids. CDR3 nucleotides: TGTGCCAGCAACCCACCGGGACAGGTCAACACCGGGGAGCTGTTTTTT. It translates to CASNPPGQVNTGELFF.